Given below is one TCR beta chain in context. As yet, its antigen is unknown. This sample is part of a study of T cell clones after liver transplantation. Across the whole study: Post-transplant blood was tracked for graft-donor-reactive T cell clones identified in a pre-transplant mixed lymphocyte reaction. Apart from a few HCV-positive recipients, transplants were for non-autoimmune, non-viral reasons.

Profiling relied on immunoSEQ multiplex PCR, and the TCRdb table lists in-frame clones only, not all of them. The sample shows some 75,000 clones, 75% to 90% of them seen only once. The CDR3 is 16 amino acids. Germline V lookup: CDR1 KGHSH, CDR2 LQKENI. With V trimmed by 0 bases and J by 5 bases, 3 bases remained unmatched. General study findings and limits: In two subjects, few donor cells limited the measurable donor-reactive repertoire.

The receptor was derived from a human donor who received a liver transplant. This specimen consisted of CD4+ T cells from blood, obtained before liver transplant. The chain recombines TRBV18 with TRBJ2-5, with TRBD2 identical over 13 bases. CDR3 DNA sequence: TGTGCCAGCTCACCACCGACTAGCGGGAGGAGGGAGACCCAGTACTTC. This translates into CASSPPTSGRRETQYF.